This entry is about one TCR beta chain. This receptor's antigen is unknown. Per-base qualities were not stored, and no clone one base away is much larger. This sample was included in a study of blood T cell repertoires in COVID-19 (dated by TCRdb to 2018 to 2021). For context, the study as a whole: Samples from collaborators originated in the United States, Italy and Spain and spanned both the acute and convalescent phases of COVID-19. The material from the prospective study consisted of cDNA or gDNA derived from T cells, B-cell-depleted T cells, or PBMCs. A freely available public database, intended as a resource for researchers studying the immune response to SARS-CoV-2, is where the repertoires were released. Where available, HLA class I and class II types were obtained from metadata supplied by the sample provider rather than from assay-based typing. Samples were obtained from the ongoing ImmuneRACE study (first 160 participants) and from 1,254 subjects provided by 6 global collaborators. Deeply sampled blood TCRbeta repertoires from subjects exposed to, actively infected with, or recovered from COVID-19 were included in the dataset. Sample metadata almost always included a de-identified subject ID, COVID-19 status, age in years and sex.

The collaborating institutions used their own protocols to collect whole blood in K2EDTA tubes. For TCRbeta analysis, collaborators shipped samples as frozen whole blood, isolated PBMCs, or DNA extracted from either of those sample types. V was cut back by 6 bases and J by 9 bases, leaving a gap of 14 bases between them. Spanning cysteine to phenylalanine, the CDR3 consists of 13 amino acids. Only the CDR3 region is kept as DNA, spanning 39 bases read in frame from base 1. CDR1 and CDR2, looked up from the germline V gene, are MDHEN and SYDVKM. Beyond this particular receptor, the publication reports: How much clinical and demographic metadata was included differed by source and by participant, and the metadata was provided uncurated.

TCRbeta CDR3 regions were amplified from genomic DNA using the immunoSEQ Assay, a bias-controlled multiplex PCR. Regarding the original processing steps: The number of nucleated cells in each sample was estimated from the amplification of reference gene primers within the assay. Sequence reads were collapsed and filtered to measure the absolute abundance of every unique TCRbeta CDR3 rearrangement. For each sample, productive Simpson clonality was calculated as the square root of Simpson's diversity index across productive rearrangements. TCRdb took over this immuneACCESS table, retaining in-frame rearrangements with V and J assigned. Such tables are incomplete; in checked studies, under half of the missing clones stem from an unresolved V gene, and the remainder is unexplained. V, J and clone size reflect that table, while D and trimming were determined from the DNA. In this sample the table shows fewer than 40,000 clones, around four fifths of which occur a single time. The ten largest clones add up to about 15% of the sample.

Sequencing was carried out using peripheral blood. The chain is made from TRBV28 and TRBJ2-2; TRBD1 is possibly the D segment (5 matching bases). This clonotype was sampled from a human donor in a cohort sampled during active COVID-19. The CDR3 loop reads CASSRSQGRELFF. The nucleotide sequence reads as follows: TGTGCCAGCAGCCGCTCCCAGGGTCGGGAGCTGTTTTTT.